The clone carrying this T cell receptor (beta chain) has a handful of counts. The target antigen is unknown. This entry belongs to a study of blood T cells in healthy people across ages. CDR3 length: 13 amino acids. Germline values: CDR1 SQVTM, CDR2 ANQGSEA. The V end was cut by 4 bases, the J end by 5 bases, with 12 bases between. General observations from the study: Diversity was estimated from one million T cells, and these estimates were considered underestimates.

The authors ran a second PCR of 7 to 11 cycles using a sample-barcoded 5' primer and a J-beta primer mix. At least 2.5 million CDR3-containing paired-end reads were obtained per sample. TCRdb re-called the 5' RACE reads with MiXCR, one entry per CDR3 protein. The table has roughly 1,300,000 distinct CDR3 sequences, roughly 59% seen once. The sequencing input was blood. The chain has TRBV29-1 and TRBJ2-1, with D perhaps assigned TRBD1 or TRBD2 (5 bases each). This TCR was recovered from a man between 18 and 35 years old in good health. CDR3 sequence reads: CSVAAGTHNEQFF. CDR3 bases: TGCAGCGTTGCCGCCGGGACCCACAATGAGCAGTTCTTC.